One and the same sample provided the 27 T cell receptor beta chains below, sequenced in a study of cytomegalovirus exposure and HLA in healthy donors. Amplification used 60 Vbeta primers and 13 Jbeta primers. The table came from immunoSEQ multiplex PCR; TCRdb's copy has only in-frame clones and leaves some out. Listed are 80,000 to 95,000 clones; approximately 1% falls within the top ten. Sequencing used PBMCs. All receptors derive from a woman between 25 and 40 years old in good health and CMV-seronegative.

The chain employs TRBV5-6 and TRBJ2-3; possible D gene TRBD1, 6 bases. The CDR3 consists of 13 residues. CDR1 is SGHDT and CDR2 is YYEEEE in the germline V gene. V lost 5 bases and J 6 bases, leaving 13 bases between the germline ends. The CDR3 DNA follows: TGTGCCAGCAGACCTACAGGGTCGGATACGCAGTATTTT. This encodes CASRPTGSDTQYF. Full variable domain (rest looked up from reference TRBV5-6 and TRBJ2-3): DAGVTQSPTHLIKTRGQQVTLRCSPKSGHDTVSWYQQALGQGPQFIFQYYEEEERQRGNFPDRFSGHQFPNYSSELNVNALLLGDSALYLCASRPTGSDTQYFGPGTRLTVL.

This chain connects TRBV30 to TRBJ1-1, with D unresolved. V lost 1 base to trimming and J lost 0 bases, with 3 bases between them. The CDR3 is 12 amino acids. CDR1 and CDR2 (germline): GTSNPN, SVGIG (reference sequence). CDR3 loop: CAWSAVNTEAFF. CDR3 sequence (DNA): TGTGCCTGGAGTGCAGTGAACACTGAAGCTTTCTTT.

The rearrangement uses TRBV30 and TRBJ2-7, with D possibly TRBD2 on 7 matching bases. The CDR3 is 13 amino acids. CDR1 is GTSNPN, CDR2 SVGIG, per germline (reference sequence). V was cut by 2 bases and J by 1 base, with 9 bases left in between. CDR3 residues: CAWSRGASYEQYF. Here the CDR3 DNA reads TGTGCCTGGAGTCGGGGGGCATCCTACGAGCAGTACTTC.

The chain combines TRBV4-1 with TRBJ1-1, with D possibly matching TRBD1 (6 bases). The V gene lost 0 bases and the J gene lost 5 bases, with 10 bases spanning the gap. Germline CDR1 reads MGHRA; CDR2 reads YSYEKL. The CDR3 spans 14 residues. Written as DNA, the CDR3 is TGCGCCAGCAGCCAAGATTGGGGGCAGACTGAAGCTTTCTTT. The encoded protein is CASSQDWGQTEAFF.

The rearrangement uses TRBV1 and TRBJ2-7; the table's D call, TRBD2, has no DNA check behind it. TRBV1 is tagged as a pseudogene. CDR3 length equals 15 residues. This CDR3 reads CTSSQDTPRSYEQYF. In DNA, the CDR3 is TGCACCAGCAGCCAAGATACTCCTCGTTCCTACGAGCAGTACTTC.

The gene calls are TRBV19 and TRBJ1-1; D is perhaps TRBD1 (6 bases). V was pared by 3 bases and J by 8 bases, with 13 bases between. Germline values: CDR1 LNHDA, CDR2 SQIVND (reference sequence). The CDR3 consists of 13 residues. CDR3 DNA: TGTGCCAGTAGTATGGGACAATTTGGAGAAGCTTTCTTT. Protein: CASSMGQFGEAFF.

The chain combines TRBV4-2 with TRBJ2-2; D call uncertain. This CDR3 spans 14 amino acids. V lost 4 bases to trimming and J lost 3 bases, with 9 bases between them. Per germline, CDR1 LGHNA and CDR2 YNFKEQ. The chain's CDR3 is CASSLQRDTGELFF. DNA for the CDR3: TGTGCCAGCAGCCTTCAACGGGACACCGGGGAGCTGTTTTTT.

CDR3 sequence: CAWSGTSDGETQYF. The CDR3 DNA is TGTGCCTGGAGTGGGACTAGCGACGGAGAGACCCAGTACTTC. The chain combines TRBV30 with TRBJ2-5, with TRBD2 matching over 9 bases. The CDR3 covers 14 residues. Trimming took 1 base from V and 4 from J; bases not matched to a gene: 4. Germline CDR1 reads GTSNPN; CDR2 reads SVGIG (reference sequence).

The chain carries TRBV30 and TRBJ2-5; a possible D gene is TRBD1 (5 bases). Germline-derived CDR1 and CDR2 are GTSNPN and SVGIG (reference sequence). This CDR3 has 15 amino acids. V was cut by 1 base and J by 2 bases, with 14 bases left in between. The CDR3 protein is CAWSEGATRQETQYF. The CDR3 coding sequence is TGTGCCTGGAGTGAAGGGGCTACGAGACAAGAGACCCAGTACTTC.

Of note for this clone: Its ends do not fully match the called genes, so a read error is possible. This sequence joins TRBV18 and TRBJ2-5; D is unclear. CDR3 length equals 14 residues. Germline V gene sequence: CDR1 KGHSH, CDR2 LQKENI. The CDR3 DNA reads as TGTGCCAGCTCACCACCGGTGCGGTCAGAGAACCAGTACTTC. Translation gives CASSPPVRSENQYF.

V is TRBV10-3 and J is TRBJ1-6; D remains ambiguous. The length of the CDR3 is 14 residues. Germline values: CDR1 ENHRY, CDR2 SYGVKD. V lost 3 bases and J 4 bases, leaving 7 bases between the germline ends. CDR3 coding DNA: TGTGCCATCAGTGAAGAACAGTATAATTCACCCCTCCACTTT. Amino acid sequence: CAISEEQYNSPLHF.

This chain links TRBV6-5 with TRBJ1-1, with 8 bases that match TRBD1. V was clipped by 0 bases and J by 7 bases; unmatched bases: 7. The CDR3 runs to 15 residues. CDR1 and CDR2 (germline): MNHEY, SVGAGI. The CDR3 here is CASSYSVQGGGEAFF. For the CDR3, the DNA is TGTGCCAGCAGTTACTCGGTACAGGGGGGCGGTGAAGCTTTCTTT.

This chain links TRBV28 with TRBJ1-5; D might be TRBD1 (6 bases). In germline, CDR1 is MDHEN, CDR2 SYDVKM. Trimming took off 5 bases at V and 3 bases at J, with 20 bases between the two ends. The CDR3 runs to 17 residues. The CDR3: CASSLSQGGWNNQPQHF. CDR3 DNA sequence: TGTGCCAGCAGTCTCTCACAGGGAGGGTGGAACAATCAGCCCCAGCATTTT. Using reference TRBV28 and TRBJ1-5 for the parts outside the CDR3, the full variable domain is DVKVTQSSRYLVKRTGEKVFLECVQDMDHENMFWYRQDPGLGLRLIYFSYDVKMKEKGDIPEGYSVSREKKERFSLILESASTNQTSMYLCASSLSQGGWNNQPQHFGDGTRLSIL.

This chain joins TRBV7-2 and TRBJ2-7, with D maybe TRBD2 (6 bases). Germline values: CDR1 SGHTA, CDR2 FQGNSA. The CDR3 has 14 amino acids. V gave up 6 bases and J gave up 0 bases, with 12 bases separating them. The CDR3 is CASRAGRDSYEQYF. The CDR3 bases are TGTGCCAGCAGGGCGGGGCGGGACTCCTACGAGCAGTACTTC.

The rearrangement uses TRBV25-1 and TRBJ2-5, with TRBD2 as a possible D gene (6 bases). Germline CDR1 reads MGHDK; CDR2 reads SYGVNS. The CDR3 consists of 14 residues. Deletions cut 5 bases from V and 0 bases from J, with 10 bases between. CDR3 in DNA: TGTGCCAGCAGTCCCCGGGACTACCAAGAGACCCAGTACTTC. Translating it yields CASSPRDYQETQYF.

The rearrangement joins TRBV6-1 to TRBJ2-5, with 8 nucleotides matching TRBD2. Germline V CDR1 and CDR2: MNHNS, SASEGT. The CDR3 extends over 15 amino acids. J gave up 1 base and V 6 bases, and 7 bases lay outside the gene matches. Here the CDR3 reads CASRLAGGLQETQYF. The CDR3 bases are TGTGCCAGCAGGCTGGCGGGAGGCCTCCAAGAGACCCAGTACTTC.

For the CDR3, the DNA is TGTGCCAGCAGTTTGACTAGAAACCCCTACAATGAGCAGTTCTTC. This gives the protein CASSLTRNPYNEQFF. The V gene is TRBV5-6, the J gene TRBJ2-1, with a possible D match to TRBD2 (6 bases). Trimming took off 5 bases at V and 2 bases at J, with 14 bases between the two ends. Germline V gives CDR1 SGHDT, CDR2 YYEEEE. The CDR3 is 15 residues long.

The chain carries TRBV5-1 and TRBJ2-3; possible D gene TRBD2, 6 bases. From germline, CDR1 is SGHRS and CDR2 YFSETQ. The CDR3 runs to 14 residues. V lost 0 bases and J 1 base, leaving 6 bases between the germline ends. The DNA of the CDR3 is TGCGCCAGCAGCTTGGCTAGCGGCACAGATACGCAGTATTTT. This gives the protein CASSLASGTDTQYF.

This rearrangement joins TRBV6-5 to TRBJ1-3; 8 positions agree with TRBD1. Germline CDR1 MNHEY, CDR2 SVGAGI. The CDR3 runs to 14 residues. V was pared by 6 bases and J by 6 bases, with 7 bases of the junction left unmatched. The CDR3 region has the DNA TGTGCCAGCAGCTTGACAGGGGAGTTAAACACCATATATTTT. Encoded protein: CASSLTGELNTIYF.

The CDR3 here is CASSYTGVGEQYF. The CDR3 nucleotides read TGTGCCAGCAGTTATACAGGGGTGGGCGAGCAGTACTTC. This chain uses TRBV27 with TRBJ2-7, with 7 nucleotides matching TRBD1. The germline CDR1 and CDR2 sequences are MNHEY and SMNVEV (reference sequence). V was clipped by 4 bases and J by 6 bases; unmatched bases: 6. The CDR3 covers 13 residues.

V usage is TRBV7-6 and J usage is TRBJ1-1, with TRBD1 as a possible D gene (5 bases). This CDR3 contains 13 residues. Trimming removed 3 bases at V and 4 bases at J, with 9 bases between. Germline V lookup: CDR1 SGHVS, CDR2 FNYEAQ. This CDR3 is CASSLGGVTEAFF. CDR3 DNA sequence: TGTGCCAGCAGCTTGGGGGGTGTCACTGAAGCTTTCTTT. Based on the CDR3 plus reference TRBV7-6 and TRBJ1-1, the full variable domain is GAGVSQSPRYKVTKRGQDVALRCDPISGHVSLYWYRQALGQGPEFLTYFNYEAQQDKSGLPNDRFSAERPEGSISTLTIQRTEQRDSAMYRCASSLGGVTEAFFGQGTRLTVV.

The chain recombines TRBV5-1 with TRBJ2-1, with 7 bases lining up with TRBD2. With 0 bases clipped from V and 6 bases from J, the junction kept 6 bases outside the gene matches. Germline V CDR1 and CDR2: SGHRS, YFSETQ. The CDR3 runs 15 residues. The CDR3 reads CASSLGGRVSNEQFF. Written as DNA, the CDR3 is TGCGCCAGCAGCTTGGGTGGGAGGGTATCCAATGAGCAGTTCTTC.

This chain links TRBV27 with TRBJ2-1; 8 bases are shared with TRBD2. This CDR3 comprises 14 residues. V shed 2 bases, J shed 5 bases, and the junction held 2 bases outside the gene matches. The germline gives CDR1 MNHEY, CDR2 SMNVEV (reference sequence). CDR3 amino acids: CASSLAGGDNEQFF. DNA for the CDR3: TGTGCCAGCAGTTTAGCGGGAGGTGACAATGAGCAGTTCTTC.

The V and J genes are TRBV2 and TRBJ2-7, with a possible D match to TRBD2 (6 bases). This CDR3 contains 14 residues. The V end was cut by 7 bases, the J end by 4 bases, with 17 bases between. CDR1 and CDR2 from the germline V gene are SNHLY and FYNNEI. The CDR3 here is CASTPGDGGYEQYF. DNA of the CDR3: TGTGCCAGCACCCCGGGGGACGGGGGATACGAGCAGTACTTC.

The chain links TRBV19 to TRBJ2-5; the D gene is possibly TRBD2 (5 bases). Deletions cut 4 bases from V and 5 bases from J, with 11 bases between. Germline V gene sequence: CDR1 LNHDA, CDR2 SQIVND (reference sequence). CDR3 length: 13 residues. The CDR3 DNA reads as TGTGCCAGTAGTAGGTCTAGCTTGGAGACCCAGTACTTC. Protein product: CASSRSSLETQYF.

The genes are TRBV30 and TRBJ2-6, with D uncertain. V was shortened by 2 bases and J by 2 bases, with 19 bases between the two germline ends. Germline V CDR1 and CDR2: GTSNPN, SVGIG (reference sequence). CDR3 length: 18 residues. CDR3 sequence: CAWSPPGPTYPGANVLTF. CDR3 sequence (DNA): TGTGCCTGGAGTCCTCCGGGTCCTACTTATCCTGGGGCCAACGTCCTGACTTTC.

This sequence joins TRBV19 and TRBJ2-7; 10 nucleotides align to TRBD1. Trimming removed 1 base from V and 4 bases from J; junction bases left unmatched: 4. Germline CDR1 and CDR2: LNHDA and SQIVND (reference sequence). CDR3 length: 15 amino acids. Written as DNA, the CDR3 is TGTGCCAGTAGTATAGTGGGACAGGGGAGGTACGAGCAGTACTTC. It translates to CASSIVGQGRYEQYF.